Shown below are 5 T cell receptor beta chains from a single sample sequenced in a study of TIL therapy for anti-PD-1-resistant metastatic lung cancer. Described time point: pre-treatment sample, taken before nivolumab and TIL therapy. The immunoSEQ assay was v3. TCRdb keeps only in-frame clones here, not all; method: immunoSEQ multiplex PCR. The sample contains about 59,000 clones, about 81% of which appear only once. Here the sequenced sample was blood, taken at baseline. The receptors stem from a person between 25 and 79 years old with non-small cell lung cancer.

This clone was detected a few times. The chain has TRBV7-8 and TRBJ2-3; 8 nucleotides match TRBD2. The CDR3 spans 15 residues. V shed 3 bases and J 2 bases; nucleotides not matched to a gene: 4. Per the germline V gene, CDR1 is SGHVS and CDR2 is FQNEAQ. The CDR3 nucleotides read TGTGCCAGCAGCTTCAGCGGGAGCCTCACAGATACGCAGTATTTT. Encoded protein: CASSFSGSLTDTQYF.

This clone has a handful of counts. This chain connects TRBV28 to TRBJ2-1; 9 nucleotides align to TRBD2. This CDR3 region has 14 residues. CDR1 and CDR2 from the germline V gene are MDHEN and SYDVKM. Written as DNA, the CDR3 is TGTGTCGTGAGAAGTAGCGGGAGTACGTTTGAGCAGTTCTTC. Encoded protein: CVVRSSGSTFEQFF.

The CDR3 nucleotides read TGTGCCAGCAGCAGACAGGGAGGGAGCAATCAGCCCCAGCATTTT. The encoded protein is CASSRQGGSNQPQHF. This chain links TRBV7-9 with TRBJ1-5, with TRBD1 identical over 7 bases. The V and J ends lost 5 bases and 1 base, in that order; junction bases with no gene match: 5. This CDR3 contains 15 residues. The V gene's germline CDR1 is SEHNR and CDR2 FQNEAQ (reference sequence).

A single count supports this clone. The chain combines TRBV5-8 with TRBJ2-5; TRBD2 matches at 7 bases. The germline V gene has CDR1 SGHTS and CDR2 YDEGEE. CDR3 length: 15 amino acids. J lost 4 bases, V lost 9 bases, and 15 bases had no gene match. The CDR3 nucleotides read TGTGCCATCGCCAAGGCGGGAGTGGGAAGAGAGACCCAGTACTTC. It is translated as CAIAKAGVGRETQYF.

The chain recombines TRBV6-2 or TRBV6-3 with TRBJ2-3; D is uncertain. V shed 5 bases and J shed 4 bases, with 7 bases lying between them. The CDR3 runs to 12 residues. CDR1 is MNHEY, CDR2 SVGEGT, per germline. CDR3 sequence: CASSNPSDTQYF. DNA of the CDR3: TGTGCCAGCAGTAATCCCTCAGATACGCAGTATTTT.